The source of this T cell receptor beta chain is a study of human T cells and chemical hapten exposure. Sample time point: patch test 1, 2 weeks after DPC sensitization. The treatment denotes: therapeutic diphenylcyclopropenone sensitization with weekly scalp DPC. In regard to this clonotype: Its antigen is unknown.

Unique molecular identifiers were affixed to discrete cDNA molecules within the library. TCRdb recomputed calls from the RACE reads with MiXCR, one row per CDR3 protein. The sample includes 150,000 to 200,000 distinct CDR3 sequences, around 24% of them seen just once. Trimming left V 1 base short and J 8 bases short, with 21 bases between. CDR3 length: 17 residues. Findings of the study overall: TCRs at a frequency above 1 in 1000 stayed unchanged with DPC sensitization.

This sequence originates from a woman aged 50 to 60 with alopecia areata. Some clones in this sample may be carry-over from other donors' samples. The sample here was whole blood, taken in connection with sensitization to the hapten diphenylcyclopropenone (DPC). V and J are TRBV12-3 or TRBV12-4 and TRBJ2-1; D possibly corresponds to TRBD2 (7 bases). CDR3 protein: CASSLVFWGGKGDEQFF. The CDR3 DNA reads as TGTGCCAGCAGTTTAGTTTTCTGGGGAGGGAAGGGGGATGAGCAGTTCTTC.